The next 32 T cell receptor beta chains were all read from a single sample in a study of cytomegalovirus exposure and HLA in healthy donors. The primer mix had 60 Vbeta and 13 Jbeta primers. Method: immunoSEQ multiplex PCR; TCRdb's copy keeps in-frame clones and lacks some. The sample lists about 130,000 clones, about 78% seen once, with approximately 2.9% in the top ten. The sample was PBMCs. These receptors originate from a human donor in good health.

CDR3 nucleotides: TGTGCCACCAGCAGTCGAGCTTTGGCGGGGGGGGAAAAACTGTTTTTT. Translating gives CATSSRALAGGEKLFF. The rearrangement joins TRBV15 to TRBJ1-4, with D possibly being TRBD1 (5 bases). The CDR3 runs 16 residues. The germline CDR1 and CDR2 sequences are LNHNV and YYDKDF (reference sequence). The ends were cut back, 3 bases at V and 8 bases at J, with 19 bases in the middle.

The V gene is TRBV7-2, the J gene TRBJ2-5, with a tentative D call TRBD1 (5 bases). This CDR3 is built from 14 residues. V lost 5 bases and J 4 bases, leaving 14 bases between the germline ends. Germline V gene sequence: CDR1 SGHTA, CDR2 FQGNSA. The CDR3 DNA sequence: TGTGCCAGCAGCCTGGGGCATTCACGAGAGACCCAGTACTTC. Translated: CASSLGHSRETQYF.

The chain couples TRBV19 to TRBJ1-1; D ambiguous. Trimming stripped 5 bases from V and 6 bases from J, with 16 bases between. This CDR3 is 14 amino acids long. CDR1 and CDR2 from the germline V gene are LNHDA and SQIVND (reference sequence). The CDR3 is CASSPGPAISEAFF. As DNA, the CDR3 is TGTGCCAGTAGTCCCGGTCCAGCGATCTCTGAAGCTTTCTTT.

This clone was seen a few times. This rearrangement joins TRBV7-2 to TRBJ2-2; 7 nucleotides align to TRBD1. The trim removed 5 bases at V and 1 base at J, leaving 7 bases unmatched. CDR3 length equals 16 residues. CDR1 is SGHTA and CDR2 is FQGNSA in the germline V gene. The chain's CDR3 is CASSREGAGNTGELFF. CDR3 sequence (DNA): TGTGCCAGCAGCCGAGAGGGGGCCGGGAACACCGGGGAGCTGTTTTTT.

This clone was recorded once. The chain joins TRBV4-1 to TRBJ2-5, with no clear D. The V gene's germline CDR1 is MGHRA and CDR2 YSYEKL. V was shortened by 2 bases and J by 5 bases, with 6 bases between the two germline ends. The CDR3 has 12 residues. CDR3 sequence: CASSQPGETQYF. The CDR3 DNA reads TGCGCCAGCAGCCAACCCGGTGAGACCCAGTACTTC.

This chain joins TRBV10-3 and TRBJ2-1; perhaps TRBD2 as D (6 bases). CDR3 length: 20 residues. CDR1 and CDR2 (germline): ENHRY, SYGVKD. The V gene lost 0 bases and the J gene lost 6 bases, with 27 bases spanning the gap. For the CDR3, the DNA is TGTGCCATCAGTGAGTCGATAGGCCGCGTGTGGGACTCCCACGGCAATGAGCAGTTCTTC. Translating it yields CAISESIGRVWDSHGNEQFF.

The chain carries TRBV29-1 and TRBJ2-1; D ambiguous. The CDR3 is 13 amino acids. Trimming removed 2 bases from V and 9 bases from J, with 14 bases in between. Germline CDR1 is SQVTM and CDR2 is ANQGSEA. CDR3: CSVEPRLAGEQFF. CDR3 nucleotide sequence: TGCAGCGTTGAACCCCGTTTGGCTGGTGAGCAGTTCTTC.

The chain couples TRBV7-2 to TRBJ2-1; 9 nucleotides line up with TRBD2. This CDR3 comprises 16 residues. Germline V CDR1 and CDR2: SGHTA, FQGNSA. V shed 5 bases, J shed 10 bases, and the junction held 15 bases outside the gene matches. The CDR3 DNA reads TGTGCCAGCAGCCCCAATGTCGGGACTAGCTATAGGGAGCAGTTCTTC. Translation gives CASSPNVGTSYREQFF.

This clone turned up a few times. CDR3 region: CASSLSSGGTSGKEQFF. The CDR3 DNA reads as TGTGCCAGCAGTTTATCGAGTGGGGGGACTAGCGGAAAAGAGCAGTTCTTC. This sequence joins TRBV27 and TRBJ2-1; 11 positions match TRBD2. V trimming: 0 bases; J trimming: 10 bases; junction bases outside the gene matches: 11. Germline V gene data show CDR1 as MNHEY and CDR2 as SMNVEV (reference sequence). The CDR3 is made up of 17 amino acids.

This clone turned up a few times. The V and J genes are TRBV5-8 and TRBJ2-2; tentative D call: TRBD1 (5 bases). Germline values: CDR1 SGHTS, CDR2 YDEGEE. The CDR3 contains 13 residues. Trimming removed 8 bases from V and 1 base from J, with 9 bases in between. The CDR3 sequence is CASPQGNTGELFF. The CDR3 DNA reads as TGTGCCAGTCCCCAGGGGAACACCGGGGAGCTGTTTTTT.

As DNA, the CDR3 is TGTGCCAGTAGTATTGGAGGATTTCCCTACGAGCAGTACTTC. Protein: CASSIGGFPYEQYF. This chain uses TRBV19 with TRBJ2-7; D might be TRBD2 (5 bases). CDR1 and CDR2 from the germline V gene are LNHDA and SQIVND (reference sequence). V lost 3 bases and J lost 2, with 11 bases in between. This CDR3 has 14 amino acids.

This clone has just a few counts. CDR3 in amino acids: CASSSRGQGGTEKLFF. CDR3 DNA: TGTGCCAGCAGTTCAAGGGGACAGGGAGGGACTGAAAAACTGTTTTTT. The chain employs TRBV6-6 and TRBJ1-4, with 9 positions matching TRBD1. From germline, CDR1 is MNHNY and CDR2 SVGAGI (reference sequence). The CDR3 is 16 amino acids. V lost 4 bases and J lost 7; bases outside the gene matches: 10.

J is TRBJ1-2 and V is TRBV2; 7 bases are a match to TRBD1. This CDR3 comprises 17 residues. Germline CDR1 is SNHLY and CDR2 is FYNNEI. V was pared by 0 bases and J by 4 bases, with 11 bases of the junction left unmatched. The CDR3 region has the DNA TGTGCCAGCAGTGAAGCGCTAGGATCAGGGGGTTCCTATGGCTACACCTTC. It specifies CASSEALGSGGSYGYTF.

To note about this clone: Within the sample, other DNA sequences also encode this same CDR3. The V call is TRBV28, the J call TRBJ2-7, with D perhaps matching TRBD1 (7 bases). CDR1 is MDHEN and CDR2 is SYDVKM in the germline V gene. The CDR3 is 13 residues long. Trimming left V 4 bases short and J 1 base short, with 8 bases between. For the CDR3, the DNA is TGTGCCAGCAGTTCAGGGGGGTCCTACGAGCAGTACTTC. Residues: CASSSGGSYEQYF.

The chain has TRBV2 and TRBJ2-2; D perhaps matches TRBD2 (6 bases). Trimming stripped 10 bases from V and 7 bases from J, with 13 bases between. The CDR3 is 12 residues long. Germline CDR1 SNHLY, CDR2 FYNNEI. CDR3 sequence reads: CAMPTRLGELFF. DNA for the CDR3: TGTGCCATGCCGACTAGGCTCGGGGAGCTGTTTTTT.

CDR3 loop: CSVDDRASSTDTQYF. The CDR3 bases are TGCAGCGTTGATGACAGGGCGTCTAGCACAGATACGCAGTATTTT. The rearrangement links TRBV29-1 to TRBJ2-3; TRBD1 agrees at 7 bases. The CDR3 runs to 15 residues. Germline V CDR1 and CDR2: SQVTM, ANQGSEA. Trimming cost V 3 bases and J 0 bases; bases outside gene matches: 6.

The CDR3: CASSLPRRLGETQYF. Written as DNA, the CDR3 is TGTGCCAGCAGCTTACCTAGACGCCTGGGAGAGACCCAGTACTTC. V gene TRBV7-9 combines with J gene TRBJ2-5; D gene unclear. Germline V gene data show CDR1 as SEHNR and CDR2 as FQNEAQ (reference sequence). The CDR3 contains 15 residues. The ends were cut back, 2 bases at V and 4 bases at J, with 14 bases in the middle.

The chain recombines TRBV7-8 with TRBJ2-3; D gene uncertain. The CDR3 is 18 residues long. Trimming took off 1 base at V and 0 bases at J, with 17 bases between the two ends. Per the germline V gene, CDR1 is SGHVS and CDR2 is FQNEAQ. CDR3 protein: CASSLVVWAELSTDTQYF. The DNA of the CDR3 is TGTGCCAGCAGCTTAGTTGTTTGGGCCGAACTTAGCACAGATACGCAGTATTTT.

The V gene is TRBV6-6, the J gene TRBJ2-2; perhaps TRBD1 as D (5 bases). In germline, CDR1 is MNHNY, CDR2 SVGAGI (reference sequence). The CDR3 length is 13 residues. Deletions cut 10 bases from V and 1 base from J, with 10 bases between. Here the CDR3 DNA reads TGTGCCACCTCTACAGGGAACACCGGGGAGCTGTTTTTT. Translating gives CATSTGNTGELFF.

V gene TRBV12-5 combines with J gene TRBJ1-4; D is unresolved. Germline values: CDR1 LGHNT, CDR2 FRNRAP. The V gene lost 7 bases and the J gene lost 7 bases, with 19 bases spanning the gap. This CDR3 has 15 amino acids. The CDR3 sequence is CASEWATGKGEKLFF. CDR3 in DNA: TGTGCTAGTGAGTGGGCCACGGGGAAGGGTGAAAAACTGTTTTTT.

By frequency in the sample, this clone is medium-sized. The rearrangement links TRBV4-1 to TRBJ2-7, with 8 nucleotides matching TRBD2. The J segment lost 11 bases and the V segment lost 0 bases, leaving 9 bases of the junction unmatched. Germline V lookup: CDR1 MGHRA, CDR2 YSYEKL. The CDR3 totals 14 residues. The DNA for the CDR3 is TGCGCCAGCAGCCAAGATCCGACTAGCGAAGGAGAGTACTTC. Its translation: CASSQDPTSEGEYF.

The J gene is TRBJ2-7, the V gene TRBV5-1, with 7 positions matching TRBD2. The germline CDR1 and CDR2 sequences are SGHRS and YFSETQ. The CDR3 has 15 amino acids. The junction had 8 bases not matched to a gene; V was cut back by 3 bases and J by 2 bases. The CDR3 loop reads CASSWGGLNPYEQYF. The CDR3 coding sequence is TGCGCCAGCAGCTGGGGGGGTCTCAACCCCTACGAGCAGTACTTC.

The chain recombines TRBV28 with TRBJ2-3, with D unclear. V was clipped by 7 bases and J by 0 bases, with 5 bases between them. This CDR3 comprises 12 residues. CDR1 and CDR2 (germline): MDHEN, SYDVKM. This chain's CDR3 is CASMESTDTQYF. CDR3 DNA sequence: TGTGCCAGCATGGAGAGCACAGATACGCAGTATTTT.

The chain carries TRBV11-3 and TRBJ2-1; D might be TRBD2 (6 bases). Trimming left V 5 bases short and J 6 bases short, with 20 bases between. Germline-derived CDR1 and CDR2 are SGHNT and YENEEA. The CDR3 length is 16 residues. The CDR3 sequence is CASSLTAGGWANEQFF. The CDR3 region has the DNA TGTGCCAGCAGCCTAACGGCCGGGGGTTGGGCCAATGAGCAGTTCTTC.

The chain uses TRBV7-9 and TRBJ2-1; 10 bases agree with TRBD2. Unmatched junction bases numbered 5, after V lost 4 bases and J lost 11 bases. Germline CDR1 is SEHNR and CDR2 is FQNEAQ (reference sequence). This CDR3 has 13 amino acids. The chain's CDR3 is CASSSQLAGKQFF. Written as DNA, the CDR3 is TGTGCCAGCAGCTCTCAACTAGCGGGAAAGCAGTTCTTC.

This rearrangement joins TRBV5-1 to TRBJ2-5; 8 bases are shared with TRBD2. The CDR3 extends over 16 amino acids. After removal of 0 bases from V and 5 bases from J, the junction contained 9 bases not matched to a gene. CDR1 is SGHRS, CDR2 YFSETQ, per germline. The CDR3 protein is CASSLASGGLWETQYF. As DNA, the CDR3 is TGCGCCAGCAGCTTGGCCAGCGGGGGTCTCTGGGAGACCCAGTACTTC.

The table lists this clone with a few counts. The V gene is TRBV19, the J gene TRBJ2-5; TRBD1 agrees at 12 bases. J gave up 2 bases and V 6 bases, and 19 bases lay outside the gene matches. Per the germline V gene, CDR1 is LNHDA and CDR2 is SQIVND (reference sequence). The CDR3 has 20 residues. The chain's CDR3 is CASSQRAHGTGGVGQETQYF. CDR3 bases: TGTGCCAGTAGCCAAAGGGCTCACGGGACAGGGGGCGTGGGGCAAGAGACCCAGTACTTC.

The sample holds one count of this clone. The chain couples TRBV11-1 to TRBJ2-2, with no clear D. Trimming took off 1 base at V and 5 bases at J, with 8 bases between the two ends. The V gene's germline CDR1 is SGHAT and CDR2 FQDESV (reference sequence). The CDR3 has 14 residues. The CDR3 sequence: CASSLDEVTGELFF. CDR3 DNA sequence: TGTGCCAGCAGCTTAGATGAGGTTACCGGGGAGCTGTTTTTT.

The J gene is TRBJ1-1, the V gene TRBV11-3, with TRBD1 as a possible D gene (5 bases). V was pared by 1 base and J by 1 base, with 22 bases between. The CDR3 covers 19 residues. Looked up from germline, CDR1 is SGHNT and CDR2 is YENEEA. DNA for the CDR3: TGTGCCAGCAGCTTAGTGGGGCGCAGGGAGGAAGACCGGAACACTGAAGCTTTCTTT. Translated, it gives CASSLVGRREEDRNTEAFF. The full variable domain, rest sourced from reference TRBV11-3 and TRBJ1-1, is EAGVVQSPRYKIIEKKQPVAFWCNPISGHNTLYWYLQNLGQGPELLIRYENEEAVDDSQLPKDRFSAERLKGVDSTLKIQPAELGDSAVYLCASSLVGRREEDRNTEAFFGQGTRLTVV.

This clone appeared a few times. The chain joins TRBV30 to TRBJ1-1, with a possible D match to TRBD1 (5 bases). Trimming removed 1 base from V and 11 bases from J, with 17 bases in between. This CDR3 comprises 13 residues. The V gene's germline CDR1 is GTSNPN and CDR2 SVGIG (reference sequence). The CDR3 coding sequence is TGTGCCTGGAGTGGGACAAAGGCCCTCCGTGCTTTCTTT. Encoded protein: CAWSGTKALRAFF. The full variable domain, completed using reference TRBV30 and TRBJ1-1, is SQTIHQWPATLVQPVGSPLSLECTVEGTSNPNLYWYRQAAGRGLQLLFYSVGIGQISSEVPQNLSASRPQDRQFILSSKKLLLSDSGFYLCAWSGTKALRAFFGQGTRLTVV.

This chain uses TRBV15 with TRBJ1-2; weak D call: TRBD1 (5 bases). The CDR3 is 14 amino acids. V was clipped by 1 base and J by 4 bases, with 10 bases between them. Germline V gene lookup returns CDR1 LNHNV and CDR2 YYDKDF (reference sequence). The CDR3 loop is CATSRADTFYGYTF. Here the CDR3 DNA reads TGTGCCACCAGCAGAGCGGACACTTTCTATGGCTACACCTTC.

V and J are TRBV6-5 and TRBJ2-3; TRBD2 matches at 7 bases. Germline trimming cut 4 bases from V and 1 base from J; bases unmatched to any gene: 8. The length of the CDR3 is 16 residues. Germline V gives CDR1 MNHEY, CDR2 SVGAGI. This chain's CDR3 is CASSFPRGGGTDTQYF. The CDR3 DNA follows: TGTGCCAGCAGTTTCCCGCGTGGGGGGGGCACAGATACGCAGTATTTT.